These T cell receptor beta chains were read from a single sample in a study of PD-1 blockade in classical Hodgkin lymphoma. Profiling relied on immunoSEQ multiplex PCR, and the TCRdb table lists in-frame clones only, not all of them. This table has about 46,000 clones, 73% appearing once. Sequenced here: peripheral blood mononuclear cells (PBMCs), sampled at baseline. The source of these receptors is a human donor with classical Hodgkin lymphoma. The CDR3 runs from the conserved cysteine through the conserved F or W. Each record gives: V gene, clone size, J gene, D gene, CDR3 protein, CDR3 DNA. A D gene is named only where the DNA matches it firmly. Clone sizes are given selectively: once, few, many, or a class where the clone is expanded.

V: TRBV19
size: NA
J: TRBJ1-5
D: NA
CDR3: CAVGDKGLQPQHF
DNA: TGTGCAGTGGGGGATAAGGGGTTACAGCCCCAGCATTTT

V: TRBV2
size: NA
J: TRBJ1-1
D: NA
CDR3: CASSVQVVRLGEAFF
DNA: TGTGCCAGCAGCGTTCAAGTGGTTAGGTTGGGTGAAGCTTTCTTT

V: TRBV2
size: few
J: TRBJ1-1
D: TRBD1
CDR3: CAGGTGNTEAFF
DNA: TGTGCCGGAGGGACAGGGAACACTGAAGCTTTCTTT

V: TRBV19
size: NA
J: TRBJ2-7
D: NA
CDR3: CASSRASGTAAYEQYF
DNA: TGTGCCAGTAGTCGGGCTTCGGGAACGGCAGCCTACGAGCAGTACTTC

V: TRBV6-1
size: NA
J: TRBJ2-7
D: TRBD1
CDR3: CASTRDRSGPYEQYF
DNA: TGTGCCAGCACCCGGGACAGGTCGGGACCTTACGAGCAGTACTTC

V: TRBV5-1
size: NA
J: TRBJ1-1
D: NA
CDR3: CASSLEGVGAEAFF
DNA: TGCGCCAGCAGCTTGGAGGGAGTTGGAGCTGAAGCTTTCTTT

V: TRBV2
size: many
J: TRBJ2-5
D: NA
CDR3: CASSDWDTLMGAQYF
DNA: TGTGCCAGCAGTGATTGGGACACGCTCATGGGGGCCCAGTACTTC

V: TRBV7-9
size: NA
J: TRBJ2-3
D: NA
CDR3: CASSSTRPDTQYF
DNA: TGTGCCAGCAGTAGTACCCGGCCAGATACGCAGTATTTT

V: TRBV7-8
size: NA
J: TRBJ2-3
D: TRBD2
CDR3: CASSFLAGGQSDTQYF
DNA: TGTGCCAGCAGCTTTCTAGCGGGAGGGCAGTCAGATACGCAGTATTTT

V: TRBV9
size: NA
J: TRBJ2-3
D: NA
CDR3: CASSVEPLGTGDTQYF
DNA: TGTGCCAGCAGCGTAGAGCCCCTCGGGACGGGTGATACGCAGTATTTT

V: TRBV15
size: NA
J: TRBJ1-1
D: NA
CDR3: CATSRAFRAGNTEAFF
DNA: TGTGCCACCAGCAGAGCTTTTCGCGCGGGGAACACTGAAGCTTTCTTT

V: TRBV6-1
size: NA
J: TRBJ1-2
D: NA
CDR3: CASSLGIRTVYGYTF
DNA: TGTGCCAGCAGCTTGGGAATTCGGACAGTCTATGGCTACACCTTC

V: TRBV2
size: NA
J: TRBJ2-3
D: NA
CDR3: CASRTPSGLLPGADTQYF
DNA: TGTGCCAGCAGGACCCCCTCGGGACTCCTGCCGGGAGCAGATACGCAGTATTTT

V: TRBV7-9
size: NA
J: TRBJ2-5
D: TRBD1
CDR3: CASSLVDREETQYF
DNA: TGTGCCAGCAGCTTAGTGGACAGGGAAGAGACCCAGTACTTC

V: TRBV6-5
size: NA
J: TRBJ1-1
D: NA
CDR3: CASSYLGGRTEAFF
DNA: TGTGCCAGCAGTTACTTGGGGGGCCGGACTGAAGCTTTCTTT

V: TRBV21-1
size: NA
J: TRBJ2-5
D: NA
CDR3: CASTPYGTVFQETQYF
DNA: TGTGCCAGCACCCCCTATGGGACAGTCTTTCAAGAGACCCAGTACTTC

V: TRBV30
size: NA
J: TRBJ1-5
D: NA
CDR3: CASDSENQPQHF
DNA: TGTGCCTCGGACAGCGAAAATCAGCCCCAGCATTTT

V: TRBV30
size: NA
J: TRBJ2-1
D: NA
CDR3: CAWRGWEVYNEQFF
DNA: TGTGCCTGGAGGGGATGGGAAGTTTACAATGAGCAGTTCTTC

V: TRBV7-9
size: once
J: TRBJ2-2
D: NA
CDR3: CASSQGTGELFF
DNA: TGTGCCAGCAGCCAAGGAACCGGGGAGCTGTTTTTT

V: TRBV6-1
size: NA
J: TRBJ2-7
D: TRBD2
CDR3: CASRTSGSYEQYF
DNA: TGTGCCAGCAGAACTAGCGGGAGCTACGAGCAGTACTTC

V: TRBV6-6
size: NA
J: TRBJ1-5
D: NA
CDR3: CASTPEGGAINQPQHF
DNA: TGTGCCAGCACCCCTGAGGGGGGGGCGATCAATCAGCCCCAGCATTTT

V: TRBV5-1
size: NA
J: TRBJ1-1
D: NA
CDR3: CASSLGGAFTEAFF
DNA: TGCGCCAGCAGCTTGGGGGGCGCCTTTACTGAAGCTTTCTTT

V: TRBV9
size: few
J: TRBJ2-1
D: NA
CDR3: CASSVAATYNEQFF
DNA: TGTGCCAGCAGCGTAGCTGCCACTTACAATGAGCAGTTCTTC

V: TRBV7-9
size: NA
J: TRBJ2-3
D: TRBD2
CDR3: CASQRESTDTQYF
DNA: TGTGCCAGCCAGCGGGAGAGCACAGATACGCAGTATTTT

V: TRBV10-3
size: NA
J: TRBJ2-6
D: NA
CDR3: CAIRPSGGSSSGANVLTF
DNA: TGTGCCATCAGACCTTCCGGAGGGTCGAGCTCTGGGGCCAACGTCCTGACTTTC

V: TRBV6-6
size: NA
J: TRBJ2-5
D: TRBD1
CDR3: CASSTPGQGEETQYF
DNA: TGTGCCAGCAGTACCCCGGGACAGGGTGAAGAGACCCAGTACTTC

V: TRBV5-1
size: NA
J: TRBJ2-3
D: TRBD1
CDR3: CASSLIGQGTDTQYF
DNA: TGCGCCAGCAGCTTGATAGGACAGGGAACAGATACGCAGTATTTT

V: TRBV14
size: NA
J: TRBJ1-1
D: TRBD1
CDR3: CASSQDYWTGEAFF
DNA: TGTGCCAGCAGCCAAGATTACTGGACAGGCGAAGCTTTCTTT

V: TRBV7-9
size: once
J: TRBJ2-3
D: TRBD1
CDR3: CASSWGQGSSTDTQYF
DNA: TGTGCCAGCAGCTGGGGACAGGGCTCTAGCACAGATACGCAGTATTTT

V: TRBV19
size: NA
J: TRBJ1-5
D: NA
CDR3: CASSISGVSQPQHF
DNA: TGTGCCAGTAGTATATCAGGGGTAAGTCAGCCCCAGCATTTT

V: TRBV7-2
size: NA
J: TRBJ2-3
D: NA
CDR3: CASSLTRTPTDTQYF
DNA: TGTGCCAGCAGCTTAACCAGGACCCCCACAGATACGCAGTATTTT

V: TRBV7-6
size: NA
J: TRBJ2-2
D: NA
CDR3: CASSLVTGFLSAGELFF
DNA: TGTGCCAGCAGCTTAGTTACAGGGTTCTTGTCGGCCGGGGAGCTGTTTTTT

V: TRBV18
size: few
J: TRBJ2-7
D: NA
CDR3: CASSPEGGRIIEQYF
DNA: TGTGCCAGCTCACCGGAGGGGGGCAGGATCATCGAGCAGTACTTC

V: TRBV11-2
size: NA
J: TRBJ1-1
D: NA
CDR3: CASSRRYDTEAFF
DNA: TGTGCCAGCAGCCGCCGATATGACACTGAAGCTTTCTTT

V: TRBV6-6
size: NA
J: TRBJ2-1
D: NA
CDR3: CASSYSGSVEQFF
DNA: TGTGCCAGCAGTTACTCAGGCTCTGTGGAGCAGTTCTTC

V: TRBV9
size: NA
J: TRBJ2-5
D: NA
CDR3: CASSVEGGGSQETQYF
DNA: TGTGCCAGCAGCGTAGAGGGCGGGGGCAGCCAAGAGACCCAGTACTTC

V: TRBV19
size: NA
J: TRBJ1-5
D: TRBD1
CDR3: CASSKGPGTGGQPQHF
DNA: TGTGCCAGTAGTAAAGGTCCCGGGACAGGGGGTCAGCCCCAGCATTTT

V: TRBV2
size: NA
J: TRBJ1-2
D: NA
CDR3: CARTGGETVNYGYTF
DNA: TGTGCCAGAACCGGGGGGGAAACGGTTAACTATGGCTACACCTTC

V: TRBV6-5
size: few
J: TRBJ1-1
D: NA
CDR3: CASSFGQPPSGTEAFF
DNA: TGTGCCAGCAGTTTCGGACAGCCCCCTTCGGGGACTGAAGCTTTCTTT

V: TRBV5-1
size: NA
J: TRBJ2-6
D: TRBD2
CDR3: CASSTGLAGSGANVLTF
DNA: TGCGCCAGCAGCACCGGACTAGCGGGTTCTGGGGCCAACGTCCTGACTTTC

V: TRBV29-1
size: NA
J: TRBJ1-2
D: TRBD1
CDR3: CSVDNYGTGDYGYTF
DNA: TGCAGCGTTGATAATTATGGGACAGGGGACTATGGCTACACCTTC

V: TRBV19
size: NA
J: TRBJ2-1
D: NA
CDR3: CASSPDHDSGNEQFF
DNA: TGTGCCAGTAGCCCGGACCACGATTCGGGCAATGAGCAGTTCTTC

V: TRBV5-1
size: NA
J: TRBJ2-5
D: TRBD1
CDR3: CASSSTGGQETQYF
DNA: TGCGCCAGCAGCTCCACAGGGGGCCAAGAGACCCAGTACTTC

V: TRBV7-8
size: NA
J: TRBJ1-1
D: NA
CDR3: CASSRAQEEAEAFF
DNA: TGTGCCAGCAGCAGGGCACAGGAAGAAGCCGAAGCTTTCTTT

V: TRBV10-3
size: once
J: TRBJ1-3
D: NA
CDR3: CAISESPGSGNTIYF
DNA: TGTGCCATCAGTGAGTCACCTGGCTCTGGAAACACCATATATTTT

V: TRBV18
size: NA
J: TRBJ1-1
D: NA
CDR3: CASSPPWGNTEAFF
DNA: TGTGCCAGCTCACCACCCTGGGGGAACACTGAAGCTTTCTTT

V: TRBV10-2
size: NA
J: TRBJ1-1
D: NA
CDR3: CASSLSRGQHAFF
DNA: TGCGCCAGCAGCCTAAGCCGGGGGCAACATGCTTTCTTT

V: TRBV5-1
size: NA
J: TRBJ1-4
D: NA
CDR3: CASSQGPANEKLFF
DNA: TGCGCCAGCAGCCAAGGGCCAGCTAATGAAAAACTGTTTTTT

V: TRBV5-1
size: NA
J: TRBJ2-1
D: NA
CDR3: CASSLDGASYNEQFF
DNA: TGCGCCAGCAGCCTGGACGGAGCCTCCTACAATGAGCAGTTCTTC

V: TRBV4-1
size: NA
J: TRBJ2-1
D: NA
CDR3: CASSPGLSNEQFF
DNA: TGCGCCAGCAGCCCTGGACTCTCCAATGAGCAGTTCTTC

V: TRBV5-1
size: few
J: TRBJ2-7
D: TRBD1
CDR3: CASRAGTGLHEQYF
DNA: TGCGCCAGCAGGGCCGGGACAGGGCTACACGAGCAGTACTTC

V: TRBV27
size: NA
J: TRBJ2-7
D: NA
CDR3: CASSLMAGASYEQYF
DNA: TGTGCCAGCAGTTTAATGGCAGGGGCGTCGTACGAGCAGTACTTC

V: TRBV19
size: NA
J: TRBJ1-3
D: NA
CDR3: CASSIPLVTGGNTIYF
DNA: TGTGCCAGTAGTATCCCGCTGGTAACAGGGGGAAACACCATATATTTT

V: TRBV9
size: NA
J: TRBJ2-5
D: TRBD1
CDR3: CASSVLGTALQETQYF
DNA: TGTGCCAGCAGCGTTCTCGGGACAGCACTACAAGAGACCCAGTACTTC

V: TRBV30
size: NA
J: TRBJ2-3
D: TRBD2
CDR3: CAWSGGRATDTQYF
DNA: TGTGCCTGGAGTGGGGGGAGGGCAACAGATACGCAGTATTTT

V: TRBV27
size: NA
J: TRBJ1-6
D: NA
CDR3: CASSLSGQGSYNSPLHF
DNA: TGTGCCAGCAGTTTATCGGGGCAGGGGTCCTATAATTCACCCCTCCACTTT